This TCR beta chain was captured in a study of regulatory T cells in long-lasting Graves disease. Study at large: Antithyroid drugs had been given to newly diagnosed Graves' patients for under 3 months. General study findings and limits: Patients whose Graves' disease persisted exhibited lower TCR diversity than those newly diagnosed. Authors noted too few samples as a limitation.

This clonotype was detected ten times or more. The antigen remains undetermined. Noted time point: newly diagnosed GD, antithyroid drugs for less than 3 months. From RNA extracted from PBMCs, the TCR library was made. The CDR3 consists of 14 residues. CDR1 and CDR2 (germline): DFQATT, SNEGSKA (reference sequence). V lost 6 bases and J lost 2; bases outside the gene matches: 7. CDR3 regions were amplified by Arm-PCR using iRepertoire HTBI primers to build TCR beta libraries. TCRdb re-analysed the multiplex PCR reads in MiXCR, keeping a single row per CDR3 protein. The sample records more than 300,000 distinct CDR3 sequences, 15% to 18% being singletons.

This sequence was found in a female donor with Graves disease. This chain joins TRBV20-1 and TRBJ2-7; 10 bases are shared with TRBD2. The sequencing here drew on peripheral blood mononuclear cells (PBMCs), taken at new diagnosis, from a patient treated with antithyroid drugs. The CDR3 DNA reads as TGCAGTGCCCACCTAGCGGGAGACCCCTACGAGCAGTACTTC. Protein: CSAHLAGDPYEQYF.